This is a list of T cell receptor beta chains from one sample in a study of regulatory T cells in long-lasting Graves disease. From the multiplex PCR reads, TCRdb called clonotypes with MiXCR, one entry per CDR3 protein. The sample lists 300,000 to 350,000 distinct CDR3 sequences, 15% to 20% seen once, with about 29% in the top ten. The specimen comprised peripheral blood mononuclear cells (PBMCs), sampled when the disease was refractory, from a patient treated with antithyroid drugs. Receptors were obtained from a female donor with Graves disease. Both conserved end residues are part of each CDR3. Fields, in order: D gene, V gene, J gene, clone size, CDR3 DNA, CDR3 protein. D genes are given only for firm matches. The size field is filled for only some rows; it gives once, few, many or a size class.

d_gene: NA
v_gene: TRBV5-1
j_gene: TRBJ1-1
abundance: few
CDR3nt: TGCGCCAGCAGCACACCGGGACAAAGCACTGAAGCTTTCTTT
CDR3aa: CASSTPGQSTEAFF

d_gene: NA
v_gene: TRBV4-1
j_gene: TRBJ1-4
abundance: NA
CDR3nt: TGCGCCAGCAGCCATAGAATCGATAATGAAAAACTGTTTTTT
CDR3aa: CASSHRIDNEKLFF

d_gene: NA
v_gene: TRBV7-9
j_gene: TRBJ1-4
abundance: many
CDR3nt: TGTGCCACGTCTACGGGCAGCTATAATGAAAAACTGTTTTTT
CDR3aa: CATSTGSYNEKLFF

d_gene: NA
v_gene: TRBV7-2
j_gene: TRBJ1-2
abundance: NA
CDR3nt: TGTGCCAGCAGCTTAAACCCCCCAGAGAACTATGGCTACACCTTC
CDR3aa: CASSLNPPENYGYTF

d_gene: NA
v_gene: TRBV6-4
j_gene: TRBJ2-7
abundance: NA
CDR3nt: TGTGCCAGCACAGCAGATCTCTCCTACGAGCAGTGCTTC
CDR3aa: CASTADLSYEQCF

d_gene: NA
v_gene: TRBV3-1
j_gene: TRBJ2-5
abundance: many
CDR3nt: TGTGCCAGCAGCCTAACGACTAGTGTAAAGACCCAGTACTTC
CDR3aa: CASSLTTSVKTQYF

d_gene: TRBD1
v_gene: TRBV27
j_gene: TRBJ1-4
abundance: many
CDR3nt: TGTGCCAGCTGGTCCAGGGGGCGCGGTGAAAAACTGTTTTTT
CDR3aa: CASWSRGRGEKLFF

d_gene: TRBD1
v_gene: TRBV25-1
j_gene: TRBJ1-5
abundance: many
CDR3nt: TGTGCCAGCAGTGATTCTTTCGGGACAGGGGGCAACGGGGATCAGCCCCAGCATTTT
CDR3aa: CASSDSFGTGGNGDQPQHF

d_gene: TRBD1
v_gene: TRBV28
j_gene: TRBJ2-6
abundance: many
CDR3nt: TGTGCCAGCAGTTTGGGACAGGGCCGCTCTGGGGCCAACGTCCTGACTTTC
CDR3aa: CASSLGQGRSGANVLTF

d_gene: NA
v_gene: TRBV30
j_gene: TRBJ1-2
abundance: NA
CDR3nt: TGTGCCTGGAGCTACTTTGACAAACTCTATGGCTACACCTTC
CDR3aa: CAWSYFDKLYGYTF

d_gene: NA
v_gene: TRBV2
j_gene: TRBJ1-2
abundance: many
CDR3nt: TGTGCCAGCAGTGAAAGGGACACAGCTAACTATGGCTACACCTTC
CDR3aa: CASSERDTANYGYTF

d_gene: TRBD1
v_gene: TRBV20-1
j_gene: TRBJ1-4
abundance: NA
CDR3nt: TGCAGTCCCAGACAGGGATTGGGAAAACTGTTTTTT
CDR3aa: CSPRQGLGKLFF

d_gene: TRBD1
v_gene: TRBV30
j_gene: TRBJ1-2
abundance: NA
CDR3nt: TGTGCCTGGAAAGACAGGGGGGACTATGGCTACACCTTC
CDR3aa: CAWKDRGDYGYTF

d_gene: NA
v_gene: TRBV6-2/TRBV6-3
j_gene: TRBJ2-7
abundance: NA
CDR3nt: TGTGCCAGCACGTACGGCCCGGAGGATCCGTTTGGGGACGAGCAGTACTTC
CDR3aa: CASTYGPEDPFGDEQYF

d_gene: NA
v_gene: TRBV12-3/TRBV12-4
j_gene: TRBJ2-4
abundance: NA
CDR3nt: TGTGCCAGCAGGGGAGGACAGGACCACAAAAACATTCAGTACTTC
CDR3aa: CASRGGQDHKNIQYF

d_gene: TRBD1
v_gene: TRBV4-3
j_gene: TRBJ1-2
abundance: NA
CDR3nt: TGCGCCAGCAGCCAGGACCCTCTCCGGGACAGGGGAAGCCCTAACTATGGCTACACCTTC
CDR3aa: CASSQDPLRDRGSPNYGYTF

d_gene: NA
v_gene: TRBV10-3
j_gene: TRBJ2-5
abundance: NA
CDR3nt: TGTGCCATCAGTGCGGGTGGGGAGGCCTTAAGGCCGACCCAGTACTTC
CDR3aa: CAISAGGEALRPTQYF

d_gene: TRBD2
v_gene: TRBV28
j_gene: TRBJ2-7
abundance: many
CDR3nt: TGTGCCAGCAGTTCACAAGGACTAGCTCTCTACGAGCAGTACTTC
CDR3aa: CASSSQGLALYEQYF

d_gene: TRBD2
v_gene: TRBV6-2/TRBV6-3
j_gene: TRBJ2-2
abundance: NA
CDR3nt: TGTGCCAGCACCAGCGGGAGCGGCGGGGAGCTGTTTTTT
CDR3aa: CASTSGSGGELFF